This T cell receptor beta chain was profiled in a study of CD8+ T cells in alopecia areata. At the level of the study: The approximately 7-11-week-old female C3H/HeJ mice were given skin taken from approximately 6-12-month-old C3H/HeJ graft donors that had spontaneous alopecia.

It was with CD4, CD8alpha, NKG2D, NKG2ACE and other markers that pooled cutaneous lymph node cells were sorted. This CDR3 comprises 16 residues. Germline V gene data show CDR1 as LGHNA and CDR2 as YNLKQL (reference sequence). This clone was detected a few times. The antigen remains unidentified. Mouse names are used for the genes. The read is 4 residues too short to cover the CDR3 end, so that end is filled in from the germline J gene. The study, taken as a whole, reports: Sequence data from scalp samples additionally include resident alphabeta T cells of normal skin. Researchers report lesional scalp, most notably alopecia totalis/universalis, outstripped normal scalp in clonality.

cDNA reverse transcribed from extracted RNA served as the sequencing template. Method: immunoSEQ multiplex PCR; TCRdb's copy keeps in-frame clones and lacks some. The record shows around 300,000 clones for this sample, with no singletons present. The chain couples TRBV5 to TRBJ2-5; 10 bases map to TRBD2. Sample: CD4+ T cells sorted from a lymph node. The TCR originated in a C3H/HeJ mouse with alopecia areata. This line is of MHC haplotype H2-k. The CDR3 DNA, read in part, is TGTGCCAGCAGCCAAGAGATCTGGGGGGGCGCTGAC. As protein: CASSQEIWGGAD. The whole CDR3 protein is CASSQEIWGGADTQYF.